A single sample gave rise to the 7 T cell receptor beta chains below, sequenced in a study of blood T cell repertoires in COVID-19. Produced via immunoSEQ multiplex PCR; TCRdb's table is partial and in-frame only. The table lists 100,000 to 120,000 clones, more than 75% of them singletons, with approximately 3.5% in the top ten. The sequencing input was peripheral blood. These receptors were collected from a woman aged 50 to 60 with acute or convalescent COVID-19.

V usage is TRBV18 and J usage is TRBJ1-6; 8 positions agree with TRBD1. Germline CDR1 is KGHSH and CDR2 is LQKENI. CDR3 length equals 15 residues. Germline trimming cut 4 bases from V and 7 bases from J; bases unmatched to any gene: 6. CDR3 coding DNA: TGTGCCAGCTCACTCATCGACAGGGGAAATTCACCCCTCCACTTT. This codes for CASSLIDRGNSPLHF. Full variable domain (missing parts from reference TRBV18 and TRBJ1-6): NAGVMQNPRHLVRRRGQEARLRCSPMKGHSHVYWYRQLPEEGLKFMVYLQKENIIDESGMPKERFSAEFPKEGPSILRIQQVVRGDSAAYFCASSLIDRGNSPLHFGNGTRLTVT.

The genes are TRBV28 and TRBJ2-7, with D perhaps matching TRBD1 (6 bases). Trimming removed 2 bases from V and 8 bases from J, with 7 bases in between. The CDR3 length is 11 residues. CDR1 is MDHEN and CDR2 is SYDVKM in the germline V gene. The CDR3 spells CASSLDRKQYF. The CDR3 DNA sequence: TGTGCCAGCAGTTTAGACAGGAAGCAGTACTTC.

The J gene is TRBJ2-3, the V gene TRBV6-1, with D possibly TRBD2 on 6 matching bases. The V end was cut by 4 bases, the J end by 2 bases, with 19 bases between. The CDR3 runs to 17 residues. CDR1 is MNHNS and CDR2 is SASEGT in the germline V gene. The CDR3 nucleotides read TGTGCCAGCAGTGGGACTGGACTATTGATGTCCACAGATACGCAGTATTTT. Residues: CASSGTGLLMSTDTQYF.

The V gene is TRBV19, the J gene TRBJ2-2, with D uncertain. The CDR3 has 14 amino acids. Germline CDR1 is LNHDA and CDR2 is SQIVND (reference sequence). V was shortened by 3 bases and J by 4 bases, with 9 bases between the two germline ends. CDR3 DNA sequence: TGTGCCAGTAGTATCCGCGCCCTCACCGGGGAGCTGTTTTTT. This encodes CASSIRALTGELFF. Full variable domain (missing parts from reference TRBV19 and TRBJ2-2): DGGITQSPKYLFRKEGQNVTLSCEQNLNHDAMYWYRQDPGQGLRLIYYSQIVNDFQKGDIAEGYSVSREKKESFPLTVTSAQKNPTAFYLCASSIRALTGELFFGEGSRLTVL.

The rearrangement uses TRBV5-3 and TRBJ1-2, with 11 bases lining up with TRBD1. TRBV5-3 is placed among ORFs of uncertain function. CDR3 size: 14 residues. With 3 bases clipped from V and 2 bases from J, the junction kept 0 bases outside the gene matches. CDR3 in amino acids: CARSWTGGNYGYTF. The DNA of the CDR3 is TGTGCCAGAAGCTGGACAGGGGGCAACTATGGCTACACCTTC.

The chain has TRBV28 and TRBJ2-1; D not certain. V was clipped by 3 bases and J by 2 bases, with 11 bases between them. The CDR3 has 15 amino acids. CDR1 is MDHEN and CDR2 is SYDVKM in the germline V gene. The chain's CDR3 is CASSFGRIPYNEQFF. The CDR3 DNA sequence: TGTGCCAGCAGTTTCGGCAGGATCCCCTACAATGAGCAGTTCTTC.

This rearrangement joins TRBV19 to TRBJ2-3; D is perhaps TRBD2 (7 bases). Germline V CDR1 and CDR2: LNHDA, SQIVND (reference sequence). This CDR3 has 15 residues. With 6 bases removed from V and 2 bases from J, the gap between germline ends came to 15 bases. The CDR3 DNA reads TGTGCCAGTAGAAGGCCGGGGGGCCCCACAGATACGCAGTATTTT. The encoded protein is CASRRPGGPTDTQYF.